This TCR beta chain was recovered during a study of cytomegalovirus exposure and HLA in healthy donors. Findings and caveats of the study: In vitro data verified a few CMV-associated chains as specific for CMV antigens. Most TCR sequences were seen very rarely across donors, but some public TCRs occurred in many. Researchers catalogued some 160 TCR beta chains as cytomegalovirus-associated.

The approximately 120-subject validation cohort, separate from the roughly 670-subject first cohort, included the donors. Deletions cut 0 bases from V and 3 bases from J, with 13 bases between. CDR1 is SGHRS, CDR2 YFSETQ, per germline. CDR3 length equals 15 residues. Sequenced by immunoSEQ multiplex PCR; TCRdb stores in-frame clones only, minus some. The repertoire holds roughly 330,000 clones, 87% seen once, with roughly 1.1% in the top ten. Regarding this clone: Its antigen is currently unknown.

What was sequenced was PBMCs. The gene calls are TRBV5-1 and TRBJ2-7; maybe TRBD2 (6 bases). This sequence originates from a woman aged 25-40 years in good health and CMV-seropositive. This CDR3 is CASSLESSGVYEQYF. The CDR3 DNA reads TGCGCCAGCAGCTTGGAGAGTAGCGGCGTCTACGAGCAGTACTTC.